The entry below gives a single T cell receptor beta chain sequence along with its context. V lost 5 bases to trimming and J lost 13 bases, with 9 bases between them. Germline values: CDR1 SEHNR, CDR2 FQNEAQ (reference sequence). The CDR3 extends over 11 amino acids. The diagnostic colonoscopy in ulcerative colitis patients preceded any immunosuppressive treatment. The data originate from a study of pediatric ulcerative colitis. Method: immunoSEQ multiplex PCR; TCRdb's copy keeps in-frame clones and lacks some. The data contain tens of thousands of clones, roughly 85% of them seen just once; the ten biggest clones take up roughly 25%.

The sample was blood. V usage is TRBV7-9 and J usage is TRBJ2-6; either TRBD1 or TRBD2 may fit D (5 bases each). The sequence came from a girl under 18 with moderate ulcerative colitis. CDR3 in DNA: TGTGCCAGCAGCCCCGAGGGGGTCCTGACTTTC. It encodes CASSPEGVLTF.